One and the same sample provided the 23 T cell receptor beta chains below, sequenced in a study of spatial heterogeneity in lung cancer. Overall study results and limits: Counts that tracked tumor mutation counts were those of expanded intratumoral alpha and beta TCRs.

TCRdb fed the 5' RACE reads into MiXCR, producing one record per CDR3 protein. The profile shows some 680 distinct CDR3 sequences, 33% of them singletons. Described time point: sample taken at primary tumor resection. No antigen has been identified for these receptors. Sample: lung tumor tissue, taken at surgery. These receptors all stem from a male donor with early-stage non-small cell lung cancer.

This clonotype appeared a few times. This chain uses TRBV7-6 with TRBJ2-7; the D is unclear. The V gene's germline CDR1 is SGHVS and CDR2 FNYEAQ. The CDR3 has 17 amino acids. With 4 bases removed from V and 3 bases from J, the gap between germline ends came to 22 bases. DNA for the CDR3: TGTGCCAGCAGCTCCCTTGGGGTGGGTCGCGGAAACTACGAGCAGTACTTC. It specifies CASSSLGVGRGNYEQYF. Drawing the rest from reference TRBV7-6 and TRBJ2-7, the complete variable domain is GAGVSQSPRYKVTKRGQDVALRCDPISGHVSLYWYRQALGQGPEFLTYFNYEAQQDKSGLPNDRFSAERPEGSISTLTIQRTEQRDSAMYRCASSSLGVGRGNYEQYFGPGTRLTVT.

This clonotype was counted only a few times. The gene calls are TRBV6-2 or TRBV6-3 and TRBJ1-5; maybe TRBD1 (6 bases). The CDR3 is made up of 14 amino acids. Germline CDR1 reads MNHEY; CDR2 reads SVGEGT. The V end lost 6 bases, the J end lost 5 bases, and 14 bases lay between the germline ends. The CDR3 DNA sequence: TGTGCCAGCAGAGACTACAGGGTTGATCAGCCCCAGCATTTT. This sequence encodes CASRDYRVDQPQHF.

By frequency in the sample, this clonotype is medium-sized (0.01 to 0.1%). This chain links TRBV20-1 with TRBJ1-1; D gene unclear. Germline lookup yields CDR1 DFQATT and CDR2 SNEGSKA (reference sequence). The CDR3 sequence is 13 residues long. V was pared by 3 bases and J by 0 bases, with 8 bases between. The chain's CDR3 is CSASGRVNTEAFF. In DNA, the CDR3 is TGCAGTGCTAGCGGGAGGGTGAACACTGAAGCTTTCTTT.

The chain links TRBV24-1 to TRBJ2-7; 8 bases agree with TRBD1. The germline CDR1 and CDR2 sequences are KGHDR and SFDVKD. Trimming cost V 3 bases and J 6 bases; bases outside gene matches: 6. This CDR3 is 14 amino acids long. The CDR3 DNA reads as TGTGCCACCAGTGATGGAGACAGGGGAGGCGAGCAGTACTTC. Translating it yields CATSDGDRGGEQYF.

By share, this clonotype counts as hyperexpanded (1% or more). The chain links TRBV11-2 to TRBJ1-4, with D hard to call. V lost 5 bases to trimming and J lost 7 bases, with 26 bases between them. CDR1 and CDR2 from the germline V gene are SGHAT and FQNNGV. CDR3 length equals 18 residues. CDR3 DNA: TGTGCCAGCAGCCGTCTTGGGTCCCTACAGATAGGGCGTGAAAAACTGTTTTTT. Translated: CASSRLGSLQIGREKLFF.

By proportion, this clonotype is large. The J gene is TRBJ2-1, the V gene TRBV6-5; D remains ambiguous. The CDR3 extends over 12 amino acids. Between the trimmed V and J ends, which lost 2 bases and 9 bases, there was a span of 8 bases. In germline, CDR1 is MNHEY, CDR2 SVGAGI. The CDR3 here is CASSYRRGEQFF. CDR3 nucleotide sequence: TGTGCCAGCAGTTACCGGCGCGGTGAGCAGTTCTTC.

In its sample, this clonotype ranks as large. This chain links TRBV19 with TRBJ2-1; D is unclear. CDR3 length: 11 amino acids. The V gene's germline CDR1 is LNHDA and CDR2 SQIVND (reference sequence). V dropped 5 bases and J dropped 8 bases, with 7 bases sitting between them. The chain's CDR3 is CASSRPDEQFF. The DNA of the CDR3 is TGTGCCAGTAGTCGCCCAGATGAGCAGTTCTTC.

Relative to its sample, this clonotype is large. Written as DNA, the CDR3 is TGTGCCAGCAGTGCGGGACAGGGGGCACGGAATGAGCAGTTCTTC. The encoded protein is CASSAGQGARNEQFF. This sequence joins TRBV6-5 and TRBJ2-1; 12 bases fit TRBD1. The CDR3 consists of 15 residues. The germline V gene has CDR1 MNHEY and CDR2 SVGAGI. V was pared by 5 bases and J by 7 bases, with 6 bases of the junction left unmatched.

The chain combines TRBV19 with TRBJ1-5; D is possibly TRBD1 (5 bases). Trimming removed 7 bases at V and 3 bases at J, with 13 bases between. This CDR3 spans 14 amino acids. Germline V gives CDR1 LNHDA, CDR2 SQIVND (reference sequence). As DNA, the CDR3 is TGTGCCAGTAAGAGGGGCACTTACAATCAGCCCCAGCATTTT. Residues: CASKRGTYNQPQHF. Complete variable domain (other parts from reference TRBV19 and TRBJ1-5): DGGITQSPKYLFRKEGQNVTLSCEQNLNHDAMYWYRQDPGQGLRLIYYSQIVNDFQKGDIAEGYSVSREKKESFPLTVTSAQKNPTAFYLCASKRGTYNQPQHFGDGTRLSIL.

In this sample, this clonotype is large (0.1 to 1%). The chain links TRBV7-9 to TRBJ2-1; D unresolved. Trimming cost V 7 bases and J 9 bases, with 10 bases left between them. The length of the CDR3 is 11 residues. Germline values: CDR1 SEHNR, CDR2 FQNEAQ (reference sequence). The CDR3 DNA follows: TGTGCCAGCACCCCCTCGGTTGAGCAGTTCTTC. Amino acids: CASTPSVEQFF.

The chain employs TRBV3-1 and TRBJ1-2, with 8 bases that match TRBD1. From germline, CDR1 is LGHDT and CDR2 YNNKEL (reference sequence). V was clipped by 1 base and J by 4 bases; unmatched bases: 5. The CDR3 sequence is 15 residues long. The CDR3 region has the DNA TGTGCCAGCAGCCAAGCCTCCACAGGGGGCTATGGCTACACCTTC. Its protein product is CASSQASTGGYGYTF. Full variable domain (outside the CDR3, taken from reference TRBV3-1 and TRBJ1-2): DTAVSQTPKYLVTQMGNDKSIKCEQNLGHDTMYWYKQDSKKFLKIMFSYNNKELIINETVPNRFSPKSPDKAHLNLHINSLELGDSAVYFCASSQASTGGYGYTFGSGTRLTVV.

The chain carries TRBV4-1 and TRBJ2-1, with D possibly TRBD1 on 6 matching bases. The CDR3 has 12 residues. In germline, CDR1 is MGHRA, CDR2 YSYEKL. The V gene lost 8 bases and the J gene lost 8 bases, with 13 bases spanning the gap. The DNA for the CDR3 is TGCGCCAGCTCCGGGCAGGGGTATGAGCAGTTCTTC. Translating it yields CASSGQGYEQFF.

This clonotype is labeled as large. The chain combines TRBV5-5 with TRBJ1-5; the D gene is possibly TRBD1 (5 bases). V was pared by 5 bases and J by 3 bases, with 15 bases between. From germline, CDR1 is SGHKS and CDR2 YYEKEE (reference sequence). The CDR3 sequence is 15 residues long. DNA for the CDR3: TGTGCCAGCAGTTTCTCCGGGACCAACAATCAGCCCCAGCATTTT. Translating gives CASSFSGTNNQPQHF.

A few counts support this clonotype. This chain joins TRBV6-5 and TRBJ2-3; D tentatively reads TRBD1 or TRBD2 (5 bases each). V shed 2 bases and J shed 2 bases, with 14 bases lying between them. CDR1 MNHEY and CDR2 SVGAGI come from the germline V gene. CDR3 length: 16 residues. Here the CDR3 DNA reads TGTGCCAGCAGTTACCGGGGCCAATGGGACACAGATACGCAGTATTTT. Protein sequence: CASSYRGQWDTDTQYF.

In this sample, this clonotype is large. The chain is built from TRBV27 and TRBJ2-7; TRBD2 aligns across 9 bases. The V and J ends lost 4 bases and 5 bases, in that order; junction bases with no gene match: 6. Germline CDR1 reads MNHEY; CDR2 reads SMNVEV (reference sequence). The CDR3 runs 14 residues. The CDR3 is CASSYGSGRHEQYF. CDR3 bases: TGTGCCAGCAGTTACGGTAGCGGGAGACACGAGCAGTACTTC.

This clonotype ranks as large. CDR3 coding DNA: TGCAGTGGACAAGGACTAGCGGGAGGCAATGAGCAGTTCTTC. Translation gives CSGQGLAGGNEQFF. The chain carries TRBV20-1 and TRBJ2-1; TRBD2 matches at 14 bases. In germline, CDR1 is DFQATT, CDR2 SNEGSKA (reference sequence). V gave up 7 bases and J gave up 6 bases; unmatched junction bases: 5. The CDR3 runs to 14 residues.

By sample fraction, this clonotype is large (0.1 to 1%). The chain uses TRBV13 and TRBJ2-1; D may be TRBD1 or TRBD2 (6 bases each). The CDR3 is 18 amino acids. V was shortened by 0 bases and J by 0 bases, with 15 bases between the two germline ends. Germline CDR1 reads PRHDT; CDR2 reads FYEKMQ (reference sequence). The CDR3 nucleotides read TGTGCCAGCAGCTTAGGCGGAAAGGGGGAGGCCTCCTACAATGAGCAGTTCTTC. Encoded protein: CASSLGGKGEASYNEQFF.

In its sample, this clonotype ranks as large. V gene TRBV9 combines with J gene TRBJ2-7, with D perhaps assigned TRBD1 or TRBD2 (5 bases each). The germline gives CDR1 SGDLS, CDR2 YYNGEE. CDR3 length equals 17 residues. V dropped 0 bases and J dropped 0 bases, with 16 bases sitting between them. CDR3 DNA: TGTGCCAGCAGCGTAGCGGTTGGGGCAGGAGGCTCCTACGAGCAGTACTTC. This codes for CASSVAVGAGGSYEQYF. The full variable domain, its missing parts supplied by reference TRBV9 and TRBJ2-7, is DSGVTQTPKHLITATGQRVTLRCSPRSGDLSVYWYQQSLDQGLQFLIQYYNGEERAKGNILERFSAQQFPDLHSELNLSSLELGDSALYFCASSVAVGAGGSYEQYFGPGTRLTVT.

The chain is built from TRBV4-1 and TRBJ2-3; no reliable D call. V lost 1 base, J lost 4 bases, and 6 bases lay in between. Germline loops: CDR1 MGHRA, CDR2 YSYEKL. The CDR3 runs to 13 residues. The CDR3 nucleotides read TGCGCCAGCAGCCAAGGGGTAGCAGATACGCAGTATTTT. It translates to CASSQGVADTQYF.

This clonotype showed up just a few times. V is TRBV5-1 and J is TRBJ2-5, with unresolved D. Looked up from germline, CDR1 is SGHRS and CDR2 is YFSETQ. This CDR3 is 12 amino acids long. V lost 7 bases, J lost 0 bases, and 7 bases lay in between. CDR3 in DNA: TGCGCCAGCCGGATCGACCAAGAGACCCAGTACTTC. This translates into CASRIDQETQYF. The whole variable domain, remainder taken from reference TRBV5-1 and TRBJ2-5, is KAGVTQTPRYLIKTRGQQVTLSCSPISGHRSVSWYQQTPGQGLQFLFEYFSETQRNKGNFPGRFSGRQFSNSRSEMNVSTLELGDSALYLCASRIDQETQYFGPGTRLLVL.

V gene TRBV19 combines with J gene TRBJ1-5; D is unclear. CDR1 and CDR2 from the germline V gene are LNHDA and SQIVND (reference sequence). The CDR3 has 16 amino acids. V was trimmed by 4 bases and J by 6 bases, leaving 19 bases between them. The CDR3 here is CASSRSGKGKGQPQHF. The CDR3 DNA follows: TGTGCCAGTAGTAGATCGGGGAAGGGAAAGGGTCAGCCCCAGCATTTT.

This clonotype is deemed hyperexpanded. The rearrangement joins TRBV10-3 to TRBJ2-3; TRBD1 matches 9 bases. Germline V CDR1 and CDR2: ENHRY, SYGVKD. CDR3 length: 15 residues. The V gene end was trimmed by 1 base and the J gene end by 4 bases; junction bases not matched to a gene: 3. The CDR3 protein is CAISEWTGEADTQYF. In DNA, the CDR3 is TGTGCCATCAGTGAGTGGACAGGGGAGGCAGATACGCAGTATTTT.

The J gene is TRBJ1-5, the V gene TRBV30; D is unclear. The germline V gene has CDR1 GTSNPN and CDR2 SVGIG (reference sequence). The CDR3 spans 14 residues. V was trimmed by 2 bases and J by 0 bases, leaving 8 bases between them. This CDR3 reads CAWSSMSSNQPQHF. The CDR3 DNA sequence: TGTGCCTGGAGTAGTATGAGTAGCAATCAGCCCCAGCATTTT.